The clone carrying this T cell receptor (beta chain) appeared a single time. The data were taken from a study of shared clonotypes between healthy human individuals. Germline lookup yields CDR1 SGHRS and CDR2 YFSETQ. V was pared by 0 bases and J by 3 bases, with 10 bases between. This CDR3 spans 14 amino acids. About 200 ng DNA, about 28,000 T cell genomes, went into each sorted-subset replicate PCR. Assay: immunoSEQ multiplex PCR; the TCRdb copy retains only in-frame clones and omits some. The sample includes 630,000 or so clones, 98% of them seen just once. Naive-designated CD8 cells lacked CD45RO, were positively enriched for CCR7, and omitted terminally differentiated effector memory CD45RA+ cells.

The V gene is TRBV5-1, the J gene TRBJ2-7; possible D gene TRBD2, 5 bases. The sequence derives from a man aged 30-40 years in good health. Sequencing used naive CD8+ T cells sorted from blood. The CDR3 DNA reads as TGCGCCAGCAGCTTGGGTCCCGGAGGCTACGAGCAGTACTTC. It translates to CASSLGPGGYEQYF.